One sample yielded the 14 T cell receptor beta chains listed below, sequenced in a study of blood T cells in healthy people across ages. Combining a sample-barcoded 5' primer with a J-beta primer mix, a second PCR ran for about 7 to 11 cycles. TCRdb re-called the 5' RACE reads with MiXCR, one entry per CDR3 protein. The sample yields 450,000 to 650,000 distinct CDR3 sequences, 20% to 30% seen once. These data are also associated with another study on T cells of mothers and their children.

Sequencing was carried out using blood. All receptors derive from a boy between 5 and 17 years old in good health.

In regard to this clonotype: A much larger clone differs from this one at a single base, so this may be a read error. V usage is TRBV18 and J usage is TRBJ2-5; 9 nucleotides match TRBD2. CDR1 is KGHSH, CDR2 LQKENI, per germline. The CDR3 runs 14 residues. Written as DNA, the CDR3 is TGTGCCAGCTCACCGAGACTAGCGGAAGAGACCCCGTACTTC. This encodes CASSPRLAEETPYF.

The rearrangement links TRBV4-1 to TRBJ2-4; maybe TRBD2 (7 bases). Germline CDR1 is MGHRA and CDR2 is YSYEKL. Trimming shortened V by 1 base and J by 4 bases, and 20 bases separated the two germline ends. The CDR3 spans 18 residues. The DNA of the CDR3 is TGCGCCAGCAGCCAAGGAGAGGCGCGGGGGCTTCGGAAAAACATTCAGTACTTC. Translation: CASSQGEARGLRKNIQYF.

This clonotype was picked up a small number of times. The J gene is TRBJ2-5, the V gene TRBV7-2; D remains ambiguous. The end of the DNA fits TRBJ2-1 better, so the J call may be wrong. This CDR3 is 12 amino acids long. Per germline, CDR1 SGHTA and CDR2 FQGNSA. The CDR3: CASSPDPGSQFF. DNA of the CDR3: TGTGCCAGCAGCCCAGATCCCGGTAGTCAGTTCTTC.

This clonotype was seen a handful of times. The chain carries TRBV5-1 and TRBJ2-2; D uncertain. This CDR3 region has 16 residues. CDR1 and CDR2 (germline): SGHRS, YFSETQ. The V and J ends lost 2 bases and 3 bases respectively, with 14 bases between them. CDR3 DNA: TGCGCCAGCAGCTTTGACTCCGGGCCAGACACCGGGGAGCTGTTTTTT. Its translation is CASSFDSGPDTGELFF.

The genes are TRBV5-1 and TRBJ2-1, with 9 bases aligning to TRBD2. The germline gives CDR1 SGHRS, CDR2 YFSETQ. J gave up 8 bases and V 4 bases, and 10 bases lay outside the gene matches. The CDR3 extends over 15 amino acids. The CDR3 DNA reads TGCGCCAGCAGCCCCCTTGCGGGAGGGCCGGATGAGCAGTTCTTC. This gives the protein CASSPLAGGPDEQFF.

This clonotype was detected only a few times. J is TRBJ2-4 and V is TRBV20-1, with D possibly matching TRBD1 (6 bases). Germline values: CDR1 DFQATT, CDR2 SNEGSKA (reference sequence). V lost 3 bases and J 5 bases, leaving 11 bases between the germline ends. The CDR3 extends over 13 amino acids. The CDR3 DNA follows: TGCAGTGCTAGTCACAGGGCCCAAAACATTCAGTACTTC. This codes for CSASHRAQNIQYF.

The CDR3 region has the DNA TGTGCCAGCAGGGCAGGGGGCGAAGAGACCCAGTACTTC. Its protein is CASRAGGEETQYF. The chain has TRBV6-5 and TRBJ2-5, with 8 bases fitting TRBD1. The CDR3 contains 13 residues. CDR1 is MNHEY and CDR2 is SVGAGI in the germline V gene. The V and J ends lost 6 bases and 3 bases, in that order; junction bases with no gene match: 3.

This clonotype was seen a few times. The rearrangement joins TRBV6-5 to TRBJ1-4; 7 bases fit TRBD1. The CDR3 consists of 15 residues. CDR1 and CDR2 (germline): MNHEY, SVGAGI. V shed 6 bases and J 7 bases; nucleotides not matched to a gene: 11. The CDR3 sequence is CASSPTTGKGEKLFF. The CDR3 DNA reads as TGTGCCAGCAGCCCAACGACAGGGAAAGGTGAAAAACTGTTTTTT.

The J gene is TRBJ2-7, the V gene TRBV9, with D possibly TRBD2 on 5 matching bases. Trimming left V 0 bases short and J 2 bases short, with 9 bases between. The germline V gene encodes CDR1 SGDLS and CDR2 YYNGEE. The CDR3 contains 14 residues. CDR3 DNA sequence: TGTGCCAGCAGCGTAGAAGGTAGCGCCTACGAGCAGTACTTC. This gives the protein CASSVEGSAYEQYF. The full variable domain, in which reference TRBV9 and TRBJ2-7 provide the parts outside the CDR3, is DSGVTQTPKHLITATGQRVTLRCSPRSGDLSVYWYQQSLDQGLQFLIQYYNGEERAKGNILERFSAQQFPDLHSELNLSSLELGDSALYFCASSVEGSAYEQYFGPGTRLTVT.

Only a few counts were recorded for this clonotype. The chain uses TRBV27 and TRBJ2-2, with D perhaps matching TRBD1 (5 bases). The CDR3 sequence is 16 residues long. Trimming took off 5 bases at V and 4 bases at J, with 17 bases between the two ends. The V gene's germline CDR1 is MNHEY and CDR2 SMNVEV (reference sequence). CDR3 in amino acids: CASSPIGVLRTGELFF. The DNA for the CDR3 is TGTGCCAGCAGTCCGATAGGGGTGCTTCGCACCGGGGAGCTGTTTTTT.

This chain links TRBV28 with TRBJ1-4, with no clear D. CDR3 size: 13 residues. The V and J ends lost 4 bases and 7 bases respectively, with 10 bases between them. CDR1 is MDHEN and CDR2 is SYDVKM in the germline V gene. As DNA, the CDR3 is TGTGCCAGCAGTTCCGGTGTTCGTGAAAAACTGTTTTTT. Translation: CASSSGVREKLFF.

This clonotype has a count of ten or more. The chain links TRBV29-1 to TRBJ2-5; D not resolved. Germline values: CDR1 SQVTM, CDR2 ANQGSEA. The CDR3 sequence is 12 residues long. Trimming removed 4 bases from V and 2 bases from J, with 8 bases in between. The CDR3 protein is CSVGLQQETQYF. The CDR3 bases are TGCAGCGTTGGGTTACAGCAAGAGACCCAGTACTTC.

J is TRBJ2-2 and V is TRBV20-1, with D hard to call. Trimming removed 0 bases from V and 6 bases from J, with 8 bases in between. Germline V lookup: CDR1 DFQATT, CDR2 SNEGSKA (reference sequence). CDR3 length: 13 amino acids. The CDR3 loop is CSARDRLAGELFF. In DNA, the CDR3 is TGCAGTGCTAGAGATCGCCTAGCCGGGGAGCTGTTTTTT.

The V gene is TRBV28, the J gene TRBJ2-5; 10 nucleotides line up with TRBD1. The J call is uncertain, as TRBJ2-7 better fits the DNA end. CDR1 and CDR2 (germline): MDHEN, SYDVKM. The CDR3 sequence is 15 residues long. The CDR3, as DNA: TGTGCCAGCAGTTTACCCGGGACAGGGGTATACGAGCAGTACTTC. It encodes CASSLPGTGVYEQYF.